This TCR beta chain is from a study of T cells in women clearing cervical HPV infection. Study overall: Case blood drawn at lesion detection; control blood after infection cleared. For cases, blood was sampled a median approximately 150 days after lesion detection, interquartile range roughly 80 to 200 days.

To note about this clone: Its cognate antigen is unknown. The read gets to within 3 residues of the CDR3 end, and the germline J gene fills in the rest.

Assay: immunoSEQ multiplex PCR; the TCRdb copy retains only in-frame clones and omits some. The sample includes 25,000 to 35,000 clones. Whole-study findings and limits: Each sample's T-cell count was unknown, possibly confounding richness.

Trimming shortened V by 4 bases and J by 3 bases, and 16 bases separated the two germline ends. The CDR3 runs 15 residues. Germline V gene data show CDR1 as MGHRA and CDR2 as YSYEKL. The rearrangement uses TRBV4-1 and TRBJ2-7, with D uncertain. This TCR was recovered from a woman aged 18 to 75 with a cervical HPV16 infection that either progressed to CIN3+ or cleared (not recorded which). The sample comprised blood buffy coat. This CDR3 reads CASSLAPGRLYEQYF. The CDR3 bases that were read are TGCGCCAGCAGCCTCGCACCTGGAAGACTCTACGAG.